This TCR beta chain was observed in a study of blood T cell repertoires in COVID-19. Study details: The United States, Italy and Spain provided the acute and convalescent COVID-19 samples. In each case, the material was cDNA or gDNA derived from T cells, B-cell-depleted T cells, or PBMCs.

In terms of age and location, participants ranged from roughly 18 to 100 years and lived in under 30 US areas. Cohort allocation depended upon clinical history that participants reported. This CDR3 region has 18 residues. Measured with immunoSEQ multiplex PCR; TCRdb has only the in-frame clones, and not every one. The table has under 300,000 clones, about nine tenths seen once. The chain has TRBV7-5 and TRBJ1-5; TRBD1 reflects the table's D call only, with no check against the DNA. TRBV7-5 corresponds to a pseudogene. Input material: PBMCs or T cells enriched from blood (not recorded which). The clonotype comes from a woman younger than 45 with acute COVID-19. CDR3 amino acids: CARSLACNTRTGWQPQHF. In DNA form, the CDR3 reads TGTGCCAGAAGCTTAGCGTGTAATACGAGGACAGGGTGGCAGCCCCAGCATTTT.